This TCR beta chain is from a study of blood T cells in healthy people across ages. Notes on the study in general: Roughly linear declines in TCR beta diversity per million T cells occurred with age.

Between the trimmed V and J ends, which lost 5 bases and 0 bases, there was a span of 8 bases. This CDR3 spans 14 amino acids. Per germline, CDR1 SEHNR and CDR2 FQNEAQ (reference sequence). The sample providers were healthy Caucasian people from Russia, aged about 6 to 95. Whenever a sample was processed, at least 7 million PBMCs were isolated. Per individual sample, total RNA of at least 6 micrograms was extracted. A remark on this clonotype: Its antigen is still unknown.

A sample-barcoded 5' primer and a J-beta primer mix were used in a second PCR of roughly 6 to 11 cycles. TCRdb redid the calling of the 5' RACE reads with MiXCR, one entry per CDR3 protein. The repertoire holds under 2 million distinct CDR3 sequences, around 36% seen once, with roughly 12% in the top ten. The TCR was taken from a woman aged 25 to 45 in good health. The sequenced material came from blood. V gene TRBV7-9 combines with J gene TRBJ1-3; D unclear. CDR3 bases: TGTGCCAGCAGCCGACGGCGCTCTGGAAACACCATATATTTT. This translates into CASSRRRSGNTIYF.